Each of the 11 T cell receptor beta chains below was sequenced from the same sample in a study of blood T cell repertoires in COVID-19. Sequenced by immunoSEQ multiplex PCR; TCRdb stores in-frame clones only, minus some. The sample shows fewer than 300,000 clones, about 76% of them seen only once. Sequenced material: peripheral blood. The origin of the receptors is an older woman with active or convalescent COVID-19.

The chain recombines TRBV12-3 or TRBV12-4 with TRBJ2-1; D unresolved. The V and J ends lost 6 bases and 4 bases respectively, with 7 bases between them. This CDR3 spans 12 amino acids. The CDR3, as DNA: TGTGCCAGCAGCGACACTTACAATGAGCAGTTCTTC. It is translated as CASSDTYNEQFF.

The J gene is TRBJ2-7, the V gene TRBV7-9, with 12 bases that match TRBD1. CDR1 is SEHNR, CDR2 FQNEAQ, per germline (reference sequence). This CDR3 region has 18 residues. Germline trimming cut 1 base from V and 5 bases from J; bases unmatched to any gene: 12. CDR3 in DNA: TGTGCCAGCAGCTTAGTGAGCGGTCCGGGACAGGGGGCCCACGAGCAGTACTTC. It specifies CASSLVSGPGQGAHEQYF.

The chain links TRBV5-8 to TRBJ1-5; 8 bases line up with TRBD1. This CDR3 region has 14 residues. The junction had 4 bases not matched to a gene; V was cut back by 4 bases and J by 4 bases. Looked up from germline, CDR1 is SGHTS and CDR2 is YDEGEE. The CDR3 coding sequence is TGTGCCAGCAGCCCCCGGACAGGGAATCAGCCCCAGCATTTT. Residues: CASSPRTGNQPQHF.

This clone was seen a handful of times. J is TRBJ2-5 and V is TRBV10-3; TRBD1 agrees at 7 bases. This CDR3 contains 16 residues. After removal of 11 bases from V and 1 base from J, the junction contained 16 bases not matched to a gene. Germline CDR1 reads ENHRY; CDR2 reads SYGVKD. In DNA, the CDR3 is TGTGCCGTTAGACCCGACTTCCGGGACAGCCAAGAGACCCAGTACTTC. This translates into CAVRPDFRDSQETQYF.

The V gene is TRBV18, the J gene TRBJ2-7, with D perhaps matching TRBD1 (8 bases). Trimming took 0 bases from V and 4 from J, leaving 16 bases between them. This CDR3 spans 16 amino acids. Germline V lookup: CDR1 KGHSH, CDR2 LQKENI. The CDR3, as DNA: TGTGCCAGCTCACCACCCCGGACAGGGAGGGGTTACGAGCAGTACTTC. This translates into CASSPPRTGRGYEQYF.

The V call is TRBV3-1 (or the pseudogene TRBV3-2), the J call TRBJ2-2; TRBD2 is a possible D gene (5 bases). The CDR3 extends over 15 amino acids. The ends were cut back, 2 bases at V and 5 bases at J, with 12 bases in the middle. CDR1 and CDR2 from the germline V gene are LGHDT and YNNKEL (reference sequence). CDR3: CASSQSSRDTGELFF. As DNA, the CDR3 is TGTGCCAGCAGCCAATCTTCTCGGGATACCGGGGAGCTGTTTTTT.

The J gene is TRBJ1-1, the V gene TRBV10-1; D is undetermined. This CDR3 has 15 residues. Germline V gene data show CDR1 as WNHNN and CDR2 as SYGVQD (reference sequence). The germline V and J ends were trimmed by 2 bases and 1 base, with 11 bases remaining between them. CDR3 sequence reads: CASSEPNTRNTEAFF. The CDR3 nucleotides read TGCGCCAGCAGTGAGCCCAATACAAGGAACACTGAAGCTTTCTTT.

V is TRBV7-3 and J is TRBJ1-1; no definite D call. Per germline, CDR1 SGHTA and CDR2 FQGTGA. Between the trimmed V and J ends, which lost 6 bases and 6 bases, there was a span of 17 bases. The CDR3 loop spans 14 amino acids. CDR3: CASSLTEAAAEAFF. Here the CDR3 DNA reads TGTGCCAGCAGTCTAACAGAAGCGGCCGCTGAAGCTTTCTTT.

The J gene is TRBJ2-1, the V gene TRBV4-1; D remains unclear. The CDR3 has 13 residues. The V gene's germline CDR1 is MGHRA and CDR2 YSYEKL. V was cut by 0 bases and J by 13 bases, with 13 bases left in between. The CDR3 spells CASSQEATTQQFF. For the CDR3, the DNA is TGCGCCAGCAGCCAAGAGGCAACTACCCAACAGTTCTTC.

The chain links TRBV21-1 to TRBJ1-1. TRBV21-1 is shown as a pseudogene. CDR3 length: 15 residues. The CDR3: CASSPRERAGRKAFF. DNA for the CDR3: TGTGCCAGCAGCCCTCGGGAACGGGCGGGTCGGAAAGCTTTCTTT.

This clone has just a few counts. The CDR3 reads CASSMDYRPNTGELFF. CDR3 DNA: TGTGCCAGCAGCATGGACTACCGCCCGAACACCGGGGAGCTGTTTTTT. The V gene is TRBV7-3, the J gene TRBJ2-2; D is perhaps TRBD2 (6 bases). Germline-derived CDR1 and CDR2 are SGHTA and FQGTGA. The CDR3 covers 16 residues. Deletions cut 5 bases from V and 0 bases from J, with 13 bases between. Complete variable domain (other parts from reference TRBV7-3 and TRBJ2-2): GAGVSQTPSNKVTEKGKYVELRCDPISGHTALYWYRQSLGQGPEFLIYFQGTGAADDSGLPNDRFFAVRPEGSVSTLKIQRTERGDSAVYLCASSMDYRPNTGELFFGEGSRLTVL.